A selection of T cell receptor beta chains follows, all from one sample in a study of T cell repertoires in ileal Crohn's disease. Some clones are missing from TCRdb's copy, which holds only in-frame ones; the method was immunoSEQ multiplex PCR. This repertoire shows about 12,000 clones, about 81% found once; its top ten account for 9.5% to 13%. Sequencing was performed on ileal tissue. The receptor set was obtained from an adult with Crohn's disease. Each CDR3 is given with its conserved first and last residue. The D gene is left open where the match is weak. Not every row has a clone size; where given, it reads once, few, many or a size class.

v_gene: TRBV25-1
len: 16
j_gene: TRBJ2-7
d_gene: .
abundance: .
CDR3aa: CASSSRQATRSYEQYF
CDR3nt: TGTGCCAGCAGTTCCCGACAGGCTACAAGGTCCTACGAGCAGTACTTC

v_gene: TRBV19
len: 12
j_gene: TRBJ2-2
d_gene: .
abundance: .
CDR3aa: CASSSTPRELFF
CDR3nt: TGTGCCAGTAGTAGTACTCCAAGGGAGCTGTTTTTT

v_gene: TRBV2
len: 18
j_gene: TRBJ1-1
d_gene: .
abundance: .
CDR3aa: CASSDVGGRGVPGTEAFF
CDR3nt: TGTGCCAGCAGTGACGTTGGGGGGAGGGGGGTCCCAGGGACTGAAGCTTTCTTT

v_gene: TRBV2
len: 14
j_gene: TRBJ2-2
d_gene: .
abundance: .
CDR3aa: CASSVFSFTGELFF
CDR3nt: TGTGCCAGCAGTGTTTTTAGCTTCACCGGGGAGCTGTTTTTT

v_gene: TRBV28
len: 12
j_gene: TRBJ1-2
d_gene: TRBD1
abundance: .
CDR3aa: CASTTGAYGYTF
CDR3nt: TGTGCCAGCACTACAGGGGCATATGGCTACACCTTC

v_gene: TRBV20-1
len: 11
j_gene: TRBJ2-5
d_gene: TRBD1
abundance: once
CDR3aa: CSATKGDSSNF
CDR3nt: TGCAGTGCTACCAAGGGGGACAGTTCGAACTTC

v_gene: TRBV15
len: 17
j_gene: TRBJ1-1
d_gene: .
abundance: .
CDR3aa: CATSRDSTRLGDTEAFF
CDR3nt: TGTGCCACCAGCAGAGATAGCACCCGTCTAGGGGACACTGAAGCTTTCTTT

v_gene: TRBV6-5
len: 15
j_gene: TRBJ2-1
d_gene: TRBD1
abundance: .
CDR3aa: CASSRGDRGFNEQFF
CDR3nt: TGTGCCAGCAGTCGGGGGGACAGGGGCTTCAATGAGCAGTTCTTC

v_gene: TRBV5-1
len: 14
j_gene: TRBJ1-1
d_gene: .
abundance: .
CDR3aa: CASSLTGLNTEAFF
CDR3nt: TGCGCCAGCAGCTTGACAGGGTTGAACACTGAAGCTTTCTTT

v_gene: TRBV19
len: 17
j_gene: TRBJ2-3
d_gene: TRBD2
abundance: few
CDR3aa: CASSLGLAGASTDTQYF
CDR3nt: TGTGCCAGTAGTCTTGGGCTAGCGGGGGCTAGCACAGATACGCAGTATTTT

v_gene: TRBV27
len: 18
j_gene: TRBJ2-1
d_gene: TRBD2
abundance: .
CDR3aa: CASSPRTSGRGAYNEQFF
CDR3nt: TGTGCCAGCAGTCCCCGGACTAGCGGGAGGGGAGCCTACAATGAGCAGTTCTTC

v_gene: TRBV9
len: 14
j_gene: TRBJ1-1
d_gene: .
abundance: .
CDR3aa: CASSPESANTEAFF
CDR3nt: TGTGCCAGCAGCCCCGAAAGCGCGAACACTGAAGCTTTCTTT

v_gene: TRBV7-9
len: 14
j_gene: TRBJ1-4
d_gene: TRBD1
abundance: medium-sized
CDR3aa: CASSRGTGSEKLFF
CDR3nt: TGTGCCAGCAGCCGAGGGACAGGGAGTGAAAAACTGTTTTTT

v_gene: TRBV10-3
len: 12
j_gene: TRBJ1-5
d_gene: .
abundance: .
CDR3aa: CAISESGGPQHF
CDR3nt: TGTGCCATCAGTGAGTCAGGCGGGCCCCAGCATTTT

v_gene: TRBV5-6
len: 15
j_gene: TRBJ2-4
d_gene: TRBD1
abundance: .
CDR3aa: CASSSGQGARDIQYF
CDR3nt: TGTGCCAGCAGCTCTGGACAGGGGGCGAGGGACATTCAGTACTTC

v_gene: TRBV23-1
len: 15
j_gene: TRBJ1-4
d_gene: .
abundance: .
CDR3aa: CASSPPGNLREKLFF
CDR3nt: TGCGCCAGCAGTCCCCCAGGGAACTTAAGGGAAAAACTGTTTTTT

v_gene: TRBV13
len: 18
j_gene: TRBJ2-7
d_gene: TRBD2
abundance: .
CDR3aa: CASSLAWTSGGLTYEQYF
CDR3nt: TGTGCCAGCAGCTTAGCATGGACTAGCGGGGGACTCACCTACGAGCAGTACTTC

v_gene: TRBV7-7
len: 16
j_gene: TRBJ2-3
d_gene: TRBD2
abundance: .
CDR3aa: CASSLGLAAFTDTQYF
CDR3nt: TGTGCTAGCAGCTTAGGCCTAGCGGCTTTCACAGATACGCAGTATTTT

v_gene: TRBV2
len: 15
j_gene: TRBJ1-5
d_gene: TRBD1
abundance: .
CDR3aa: CASSRDREDNQPQHF
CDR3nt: TGTGCCAGCAGCCGGGACAGGGAAGACAATCAGCCCCAGCATTTT

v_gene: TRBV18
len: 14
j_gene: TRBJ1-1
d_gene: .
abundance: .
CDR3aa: CASADSRGATEAFF
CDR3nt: TGTGCCAGCGCAGATTCGCGCGGGGCCACTGAAGCTTTCTTT

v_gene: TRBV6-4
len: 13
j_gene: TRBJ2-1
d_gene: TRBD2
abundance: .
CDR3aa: CASSPSGSGEQFF
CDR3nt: TGTGCCAGCAGCCCTAGCGGGAGCGGTGAGCAGTTCTTC

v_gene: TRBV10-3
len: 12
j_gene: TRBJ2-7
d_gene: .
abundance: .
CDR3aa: CAISQGSYEQYF
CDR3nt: TGTGCCATCTCCCAGGGAAGCTACGAGCAGTACTTC

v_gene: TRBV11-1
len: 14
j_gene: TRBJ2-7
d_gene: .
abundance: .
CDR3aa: CASSFQASSYEQYF
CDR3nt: TGTGCCAGCAGCTTTCAGGCGAGCTCCTACGAGCAGTACTTC

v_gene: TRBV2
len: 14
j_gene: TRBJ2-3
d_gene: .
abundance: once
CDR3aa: CASRGGLTTDTQYF
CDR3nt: TGTGCCAGCAGGGGTGGACTTACCACAGATACGCAGTATTTT

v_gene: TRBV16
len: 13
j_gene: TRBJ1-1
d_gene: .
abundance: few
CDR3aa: CASSFTMNTEAFF
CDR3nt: TGTGCCAGCAGCTTCACAATGAACACTGAAGCTTTCTTT

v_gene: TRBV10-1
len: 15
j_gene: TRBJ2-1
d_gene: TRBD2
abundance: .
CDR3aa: CASSAGLALYNEQFF
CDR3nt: TGCGCCAGCAGTGCCGGACTAGCCCTCTACAATGAGCAGTTCTTC

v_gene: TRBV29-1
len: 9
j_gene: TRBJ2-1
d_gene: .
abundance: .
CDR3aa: CSIPPGQFF
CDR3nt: TGCAGCATTCCCCCGGGGCAGTTCTTC

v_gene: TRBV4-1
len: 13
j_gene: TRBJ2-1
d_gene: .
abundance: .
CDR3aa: CASSQTEYNEQFF
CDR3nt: TGCGCCAGCAGCCAAACCGAGTACAATGAGCAGTTCTTC

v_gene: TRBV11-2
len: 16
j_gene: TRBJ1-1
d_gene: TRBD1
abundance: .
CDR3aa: CASSPDDRDSDTEAFF
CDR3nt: TGTGCCAGCAGCCCGGACGACAGGGATTCGGACACTGAAGCTTTCTTT

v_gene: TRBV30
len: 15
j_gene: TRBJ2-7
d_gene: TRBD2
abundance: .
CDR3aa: CAWSGGLAGVYEQYF
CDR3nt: TGTGCCTGGAGCGGAGGACTAGCGGGAGTCTACGAGCAGTACTTC

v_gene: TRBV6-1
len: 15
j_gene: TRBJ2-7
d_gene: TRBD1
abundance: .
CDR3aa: CASSVMPGQGYEQYF
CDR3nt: TGTGCCAGCAGTGTAATGCCGGGACAGGGCTACGAGCAGTACTTC

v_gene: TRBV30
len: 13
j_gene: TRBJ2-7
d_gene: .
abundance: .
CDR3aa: CAWSVNGFGEQYF
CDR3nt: TGTGCCTGGAGTGTAAACGGTTTTGGCGAGCAGTACTTC

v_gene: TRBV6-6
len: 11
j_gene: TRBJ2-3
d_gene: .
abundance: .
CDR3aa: CASTSTDTQYF
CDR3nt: TGTGCCAGCACTTCTACAGATACGCAGTATTTT

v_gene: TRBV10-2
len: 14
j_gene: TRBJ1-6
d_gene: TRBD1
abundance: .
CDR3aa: CASSGYRGNSPLHF
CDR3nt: TGCGCCAGCAGTGGGTACAGGGGAAATTCACCCCTCCACTTT

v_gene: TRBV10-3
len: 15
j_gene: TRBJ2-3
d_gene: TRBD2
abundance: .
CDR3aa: CAISVGTSGTDTQYF
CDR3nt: TGTGCCATCAGTGTAGGGACTAGCGGCACAGATACGCAGTATTTT

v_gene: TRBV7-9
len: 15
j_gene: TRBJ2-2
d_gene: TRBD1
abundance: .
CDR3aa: CASSRQGSKGGELFF
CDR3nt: TGTGCCAGCAGCCGACAGGGTTCAAAGGGCGGGGAGCTGTTTTTT

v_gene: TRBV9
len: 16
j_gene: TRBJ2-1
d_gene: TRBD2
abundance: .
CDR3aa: CASSVQAGGPSNEQFF
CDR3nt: TGTGCCAGCAGCGTACAAGCGGGAGGGCCCTCGAATGAGCAGTTCTTC

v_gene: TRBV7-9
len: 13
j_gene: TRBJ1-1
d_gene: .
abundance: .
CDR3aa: CASSWERGTEAFF
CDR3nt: TGTGCCAGCAGCTGGGAGCGGGGCACTGAAGCTTTCTTT

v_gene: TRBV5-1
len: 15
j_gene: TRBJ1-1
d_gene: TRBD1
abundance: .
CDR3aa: CASSLAEGRGTEAFF
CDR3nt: TGCGCCAGCAGCTTGGCCGAAGGCAGGGGGACTGAAGCTTTCTTT

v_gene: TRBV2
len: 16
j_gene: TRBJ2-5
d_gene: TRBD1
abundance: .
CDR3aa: CASRSITGGAFETQYF
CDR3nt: TGTGCCAGCAGATCAATAACAGGGGGCGCTTTCGAGACCCAGTACTTC

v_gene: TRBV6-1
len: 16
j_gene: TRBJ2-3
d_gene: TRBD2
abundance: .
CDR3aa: CASSEASGGSTDTQYF
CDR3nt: TGTGCCAGCAGTGAAGCTAGCGGGGGTAGCACAGATACGCAGTATTTT

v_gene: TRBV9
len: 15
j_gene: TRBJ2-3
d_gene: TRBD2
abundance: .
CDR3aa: CASSVLTSAADTQYF
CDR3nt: TGTGCCAGCAGCGTTTTGACTAGCGCGGCAGATACGCAGTATTTT

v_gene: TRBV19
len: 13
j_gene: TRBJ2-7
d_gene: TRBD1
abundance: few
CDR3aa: CASSGQGPYEQYF
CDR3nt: TGTGCCAGCTCGGGACAGGGACCCTACGAGCAGTACTTC

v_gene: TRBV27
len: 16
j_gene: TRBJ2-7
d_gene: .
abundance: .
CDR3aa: CASSSGDWTAHYEQYF
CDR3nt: TGTGCCAGCAGTTCCGGGGACTGGACCGCCCACTACGAGCAGTACTTC

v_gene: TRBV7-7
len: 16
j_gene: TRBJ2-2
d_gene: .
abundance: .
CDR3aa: CASSLRGGAGTGELFF
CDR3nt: TGTGCCAGCAGCCTCCGTGGGGGGGCAGGCACCGGGGAGCTGTTTTTT